These 17 T cell receptor beta chains originate from one sample sequenced in a study of CD8 T cells in ankylosing spondylitis. TCRdb independently ran MiXCR on the 5' RACE reads; one entry per CDR3 protein. This repertoire shows around 250,000 distinct CDR3 sequences, over 30% found once; its top ten account for approximately 4.6%. Sequencing input: blood, either unsorted or a sorted T cell fraction (not recorded which). Receptors were obtained from a male donor with ankylosing spondylitis or in good health (not recorded which).

V is TRBV28 and J is TRBJ2-6; D uncertain. The germline CDR1 and CDR2 sequences are MDHEN and SYDVKM. Between the trimmed V and J ends, which lost 3 bases and 0 bases, there was a span of 6 bases. This CDR3 region has 15 residues. The CDR3 DNA reads TGTGCCAGCAGTTTTCCGTACTCTGGGGCCAACGTCCTGACTTTC. Translation gives CASSFPYSGANVLTF.

This rearrangement joins TRBV7-2 to TRBJ2-2; D is undetermined. CDR3 size: 15 residues. CDR1 and CDR2 (germline): SGHTA, FQGNSA. Trimming took off 5 bases at V and 3 bases at J, with 13 bases between the two ends. In nucleotides, the CDR3 is TGTGCCAGCAGCCTGGGATACGGTGACACCGGGGAGCTGTTTTTT. Its protein product is CASSLGYGDTGELFF.

V usage is TRBV15 and J usage is TRBJ2-1; the match to TRBD1 covers 7 bases. This CDR3 region has 13 residues. CDR1 LNHNV and CDR2 YYDKDF come from the germline V gene (reference sequence). Losses at the gene ends were 7 bases for V and 6 bases for J; bases not matched to a gene: 6. CDR3 DNA sequence: TGTGCCACCACGAGACAGGGTGGCAATGAGCAGTTCTTC. Translating gives CATTRQGGNEQFF.

This clonotype was picked up one time. The chain employs TRBV5-1 and TRBJ2-7; D is perhaps TRBD1 (6 bases). The V and J ends lost 3 bases and 5 bases respectively, with 18 bases between them. This CDR3 is 15 amino acids long. Germline V gene lookup returns CDR1 SGHRS and CDR2 YFSETQ. CDR3 in amino acids: CASSSPSTGHHEQYF. As DNA, the CDR3 is TGCGCCAGCAGCTCCCCTAGCACAGGGCACCACGAGCAGTACTTC.

In its sample, this clonotype was seen a few times. The chain is built from TRBV20-1 and TRBJ2-1; 8 positions agree with TRBD2. CDR3 length: 15 residues. Germline values: CDR1 DFQATT, CDR2 SNEGSKA (reference sequence). V was pared by 3 bases and J by 4 bases, with 8 bases of the junction left unmatched. CDR3 protein: CSASSELAEYNEQFF. The CDR3 DNA reads as TGCAGTGCTAGCTCGGAACTAGCGGAGTACAATGAGCAGTTCTTC.

The chain is built from TRBV20-1 and TRBJ2-7, with TRBD1 as a possible D gene (6 bases). The CDR3 totals 16 residues. V was cut by 0 bases and J by 4 bases, with 19 bases left in between. Germline V CDR1 and CDR2: DFQATT, SNEGSKA (reference sequence). The CDR3 reads CSARDLFGQGNYEQYF. CDR3 coding DNA: TGCAGTGCTAGAGATCTTTTTGGGCAGGGGAATTACGAGCAGTACTTC.

The chain recombines TRBV10-2 with TRBJ1-1; D is undetermined. This CDR3 comprises 13 residues. Looked up from germline, CDR1 is WSHSY and CDR2 is SAAADI. V lost 2 bases to trimming and J lost 4 bases, with 8 bases between them. The CDR3 loop is CASSENGRTEAFF. CDR3 nucleotide sequence: TGCGCCAGCAGTGAGAACGGACGCACTGAAGCTTTCTTT.

This clonotype was detected only a few times. The chain couples TRBV6-1 to TRBJ2-3, with D tentatively TRBD1 or TRBD2 (7 bases each). The CDR3 totals 16 residues. Germline V CDR1 and CDR2: MNHNS, SASEGT. The germline V and J ends were trimmed by 5 bases and 0 bases, with 15 bases remaining between them. CDR3 amino acids: CASSTTGRDSTDTQYF. In DNA, the CDR3 is TGTGCCAGCAGTACGACAGGGAGGGATAGCACAGATACGCAGTATTTT.

The table lists this clonotype with a count of one. J is TRBJ2-5 and V is TRBV12-3 or TRBV12-4, with 9 bases that match TRBD2. Trimming removed 5 bases from V and 4 bases from J; junction bases left unmatched: 11. There are 16 residues in the CDR3. CDR3 region: CASSTIAGEGRETQYF. The CDR3 DNA reads as TGTGCCAGCAGTACCATAGCGGGGGAGGGTAGAGAGACCCAGTACTTC.

Remarks on this clonotype: The junction differs from germline at one of its ends, possibly a read error. The V and J genes are TRBV6-5 and TRBJ2-7, with D unresolved. The germline gives CDR1 MNHEY, CDR2 SVGAGI. This CDR3 comprises 12 residues. CDR3 protein: CASSPKSYAQYF. CDR3 DNA: TGTGCCAGCAGTCCGAAGTCCTACGCGCAGTACTTC.

This sequence joins TRBV11-2 and TRBJ1-1, with D perhaps TRBD1 (6 bases). The germline V and J ends were trimmed by 1 base and 0 bases, with 9 bases remaining between them. Germline V CDR1 and CDR2: SGHAT, FQNNGV. CDR3 length: 15 amino acids. The CDR3 region is CASSLGRGVNTEAFF. CDR3 in DNA: TGTGCCAGCAGCTTAGGTAGGGGGGTGAACACTGAAGCTTTCTTT.

CDR3 sequence (DNA): TGTGCCAGCAGCTTTATGGGACTTAGGCGCATGAACACTGAAGCTTTCTTT. It encodes CASSFMGLRRMNTEAFF. The V and J genes are TRBV5-8 and TRBJ1-1, with D possibly being TRBD1 (5 bases). In germline, CDR1 is SGHTS, CDR2 YDEGEE. There are 17 residues in the CDR3. V shed 2 bases and J shed 0 bases, with 17 bases lying between them.

The rearrangement uses TRBV5-1 and TRBJ2-7; D gene ambiguous. The V gene lost 0 bases and the J gene lost 4 bases, with 11 bases spanning the gap. The length of the CDR3 is 14 residues. Germline V lookup: CDR1 SGHRS, CDR2 YFSETQ. The DNA for the CDR3 is TGCGCCAGCAGCTTGGATTGGGTTCGGTACGAGCAGTACTTC. It is translated as CASSLDWVRYEQYF.

The DNA for the CDR3 is TGTGCCAGCAGTCCCCCGATTGACGGAACTAGCACAGATACGCAGTATTTT. Amino acids: CASSPPIDGTSTDTQYF. V is TRBV6-1 and J is TRBJ2-3; D unresolved. There are 17 residues in the CDR3. Germline V gene lookup returns CDR1 MNHNS and CDR2 SASEGT. V gave up 5 bases and J gave up 0 bases, with 18 bases separating them.

The sample holds a few counts of this clonotype. This rearrangement joins TRBV5-1 to TRBJ1-2; D unresolved. Germline lookup yields CDR1 SGHRS and CDR2 YFSETQ. The CDR3 totals 15 residues. V lost 0 bases and J 4 bases, leaving 13 bases between the germline ends. CDR3 sequence: CASSLAQEQTYGYTF. The CDR3 coding sequence is TGCGCCAGCAGCTTGGCCCAGGAGCAGACCTATGGCTACACCTTC.

This clonotype was detected only a few times. V usage is TRBV28 and J usage is TRBJ1-5; no firm D call. Looked up from germline, CDR1 is MDHEN and CDR2 is SYDVKM. The CDR3 runs 14 residues. Trimming took 2 bases from V and 2 from J, leaving 7 bases between them. DNA for the CDR3: TGTGCCAGCAGTTTAGTTGCTGGCAATCAGCCCCAGCATTTT. Translated, it gives CASSLVAGNQPQHF.

This clonotype appeared a few times. The chain is built from TRBV10-3 and TRBJ2-5; 7 positions match TRBD2. J gave up 5 bases and V 4 bases, and 4 bases lay outside the gene matches. The CDR3 runs 13 residues. The germline gives CDR1 ENHRY, CDR2 SYGVKD. The CDR3 sequence is CAISAGGRETQYF. DNA for the CDR3: TGTGCCATCAGTGCGGGGGGTCGGGAGACCCAGTACTTC.